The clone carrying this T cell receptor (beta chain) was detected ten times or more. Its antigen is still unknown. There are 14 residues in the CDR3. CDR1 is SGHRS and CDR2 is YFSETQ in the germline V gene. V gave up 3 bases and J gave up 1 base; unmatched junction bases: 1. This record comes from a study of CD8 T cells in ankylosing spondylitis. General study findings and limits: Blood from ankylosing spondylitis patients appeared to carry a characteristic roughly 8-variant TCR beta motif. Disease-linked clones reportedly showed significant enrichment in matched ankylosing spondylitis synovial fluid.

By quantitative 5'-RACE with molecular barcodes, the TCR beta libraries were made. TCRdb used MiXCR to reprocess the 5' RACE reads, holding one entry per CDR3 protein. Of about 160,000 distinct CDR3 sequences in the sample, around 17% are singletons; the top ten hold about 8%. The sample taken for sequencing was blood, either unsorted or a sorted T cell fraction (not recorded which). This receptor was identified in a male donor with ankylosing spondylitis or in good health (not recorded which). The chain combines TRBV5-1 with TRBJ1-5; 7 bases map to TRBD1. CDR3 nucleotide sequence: TGCGCCAGCAGCTCGGGACAGAGCAATCAGCCCCAGCATTTT. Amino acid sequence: CASSSGQSNQPQHF.